This T cell receptor beta chain came from a study of T cell responses to AZD1222 COVID-19 vaccine. Looking at the study overall: Second-dose intervals of approximately 4 or approximately 12 weeks were pooled.

Germline loops: CDR1 MNHNS, CDR2 SASEGT. The CDR3 contains 17 residues. The J segment lost 7 bases and the V segment lost 4 bases, leaving 11 bases of the junction unmatched. Sequencing was performed with immunoSEQ multiplex PCR; in TCRdb, only in-frame clones are kept and a portion is missing. The sample includes fewer than 200,000 clones, 80% to 90% seen only once; the top ten take roughly 6%. Study-level results: White British people made up most donors, females outnumbered males, and clonal diversity was possibly underestimated. Baseline antibody screening turned up just six seropositive AZD1222 recipients. Samples come after the peak T cell response, not at day 14.

As regards this clone: Antigen: not known.

V and J are TRBV6-1 and TRBJ1-6, with 9 bases lining up with TRBD1. The specimen comprised peripheral blood, sampled on day 0 of AZD1222 vaccination. This sequence was found in an adult in good health. The CDR3 sequence: CASSVSPGQGWNSPLHF. The DNA for the CDR3 is TGTGCCAGCAGTGTATCCCCGGGACAGGGCTGGAATTCACCCCTCCACTTT.